This T cell receptor (beta chain) appears in the sequencing data of a study of CD8 T cells in ankylosing spondylitis. Whole-study results and caveats: A motif of 7 to 9 highly homologous TCR beta variants was seen as apparently characteristic of ankylosing spondylitis blood.

A note on this clonotype: What it binds is not known.

TCRdb reprocessed the 5' RACE reads via MiXCR and lists one record per CDR3 protein. Here the sample spans roughly 440,000 distinct CDR3 sequences, approximately 17% being singletons. The length of the CDR3 is 13 residues. Germline-derived CDR1 and CDR2 are SGHTA and FQGNSA. Trimming pared 7 bases from V and 4 bases from J, leaving 13 bases between. The sequenced sample consisted of blood, either unsorted or a sorted T cell fraction (not recorded which). This sequence was found in a male donor with ankylosing spondylitis. The chain employs TRBV7-2 and TRBJ2-5; D gene uncertain. The chain's CDR3 is CASMERNGETQYF. The CDR3 nucleotides are TGTGCCAGCATGGAGCGAAACGGAGAGACCCAGTACTTC.